This section outlines one T cell receptor (beta chain) sequence together with its context. Its antigen is not known. Looked up from germline, CDR1 is LGHNA and CDR2 is YNFKEQ. V dropped 0 bases and J dropped 0 bases, with 9 bases sitting between them. The CDR3 is 16 amino acids. Lesional scalp punch biopsies and peripheral blood were collected from alopecia areata patients. Sorted out of PBMCs were CD4+ T cells and CD8+ T cells. RNA, once extracted, was reverse transcribed into cDNA for use as the sequencing template. Data came from immunoSEQ multiplex PCR; TCRdb stores just in-frame clones and leaves some out. The sample lists around 140,000 clones; 80% to 90% were seen once. The sample belongs to a study of CD8+ T cells in alopecia areata. As for the study in general: The study gave treated patients oral tofacitinib at 5 to 10 mg twice daily. Broader study findings: Mice showed clearer TCR sharing than patients did, a gap that was possibly HLA-related.

The chain has TRBV4-2 and TRBJ2-1; D gene unclear. The receptor comes from a human donor with alopecia areata. Here the sequenced sample was CD8+ T cells sorted from blood, taken at week 0. This CDR3 is CASSQEASSSYNEQFF. The CDR3 nucleotides read TGTGCCAGCAGCCAAGAGGCTTCTAGCTCCTACAATGAGCAGTTCTTC.